The 16 T cell receptor beta chains given below trace back to one sample, sequenced in a study of metastatic and nonmetastatic thyroid tumors. With MiXCR, TCRdb called clones anew from the PCR reads. In the table there are around 15,000 clones, about 22% of which are singletons. All patients were untreated before thyroid surgery. Sequencing was done on a sample of adjacent normal tissue. These receptors all come from a female donor with papillary thyroid cancer or a benign thyroid nodule (not recorded which). Some clones in this sample may be carry-over from other donors' samples.

This clone came up many times. The chain employs TRBV5-1 and TRBJ1-1, with 7 bases lining up with TRBD1. This CDR3 is 13 amino acids long. Trimming at V came to 0 bases and at J to 7 bases, leaving 3 bases not matched to a gene. Germline V gene sequence: CDR1 SGHRS, CDR2 YFSETQ. CDR3 sequence reads: CASSLDGQVEAFF. CDR3 sequence (DNA): TGCGCCAGCAGCTTGGATGGACAGGTTGAAGCTTTCTTT. The full variable domain, rest sourced from reference TRBV5-1 and TRBJ1-1, is KAGVTQTPRYLIKTRGQQVTLSCSPISGHRSVSWYQQTPGQGLQFLFEYFSETQRNKGNFPGRFSGRQFSNSRSEMNVSTLELGDSALYLCASSLDGQVEAFFGQGTRLTVV.

This rearrangement joins TRBV12-3 or TRBV12-4 to TRBJ1-2; tentative D call: TRBD1 (6 bases). The CDR3 covers 13 residues. Trimming left V 6 bases short and J 4 bases short, with 12 bases between. The CDR3: CASRNTGIYGYTF. The CDR3 nucleotides are TGTGCCAGCAGGAATACAGGGATCTATGGCTACACCTTC.

The V gene is TRBV24-1, the J gene TRBJ2-1, with 8 bases lining up with TRBD2. V dropped 0 bases and J dropped 4; count of bases not matched to a gene: 7. Per germline, CDR1 KGHDR and CDR2 SFDVKD. The CDR3 length is 17 residues. The CDR3 reads CATSDLQPGREYNEQFF. CDR3 coding DNA: TGTGCCACCAGTGATTTGCAACCCGGGAGGGAATACAATGAGCAGTTCTTC.

This chain joins TRBV5-1 and TRBJ2-2; the match to TRBD1 covers 8 bases. The CDR3 has 16 residues. The germline V gene encodes CDR1 SGHRS and CDR2 YFSETQ. J lost 1 base, V lost 4 bases, and 6 bases had no gene match. This CDR3 is CASSAGQGRNTGELFF. The CDR3 DNA follows: TGCGCCAGCAGCGCCGGACAGGGACGGAACACCGGGGAGCTGTTTTTT.

This clone was seen a single time. The CDR3 DNA sequence: TGTGCCAGCAGCTTCCTCCTAGGAGTCCAAGAGACCCAGTACTTC. Translating gives CASSFLLGVQETQYF. The gene calls are TRBV11-2 and TRBJ2-5; D uncertain. This CDR3 has 15 residues. V was clipped by 3 bases and J by 1 base, with 12 bases between them. CDR1 SGHAT and CDR2 FQNNGV come from the germline V gene.

In this sample, this clone turned up a few times. V usage is TRBV12-3 or TRBV12-4 and J usage is TRBJ1-1; the D is unclear. The CDR3 runs 13 residues. Trimming shortened V by 5 bases and J by 1 base, and 8 bases separated the two germline ends. The CDR3 sequence: CASSLRQNTEAFF. As DNA, the CDR3 is TGTGCCAGCAGTCTCCGACAGAACACTGAAGCTTTCTTT.

This clone was detected a few times. The V and J genes are TRBV20-1 and TRBJ1-1, with 7 bases matching TRBD1. This CDR3 region has 14 residues. The V gene end was trimmed by 3 bases and the J gene end by 0 bases; junction bases not matched to a gene: 4. CDR1 DFQATT and CDR2 SNEGSKA come from the germline V gene (reference sequence). The CDR3 protein is CSARKTGVNTEAFF. The CDR3 DNA sequence: TGCAGTGCTAGGAAAACAGGGGTGAACACTGAAGCTTTCTTT.

This chain connects TRBV27 to TRBJ2-3; 7 bases agree with TRBD2. From germline, CDR1 is MNHEY and CDR2 SMNVEV (reference sequence). V shed 2 bases and J 0 bases; nucleotides not matched to a gene: 8. CDR3 length: 17 residues. As DNA, the CDR3 is TGTGCCAGCAGTTTAGCGGGAGCGGGCCGAAGCACAGATACGCAGTATTTT. This gives the protein CASSLAGAGRSTDTQYF.

The chain combines TRBV7-2 with TRBJ1-2; D is unclear. Between the trimmed V and J ends, which lost 2 bases and 3 bases, there was a span of 10 bases. The CDR3 runs to 14 residues. The germline gives CDR1 SGHTA, CDR2 FQGNSA. CDR3 residues: CASSLLWGYYGYTF. The CDR3 coding sequence is TGTGCCAGCAGCTTACTCTGGGGTTACTATGGCTACACCTTC.

This clone appeared a few times. This chain uses TRBV12-3 or TRBV12-4 with TRBJ2-1; D not resolved. The V end lost 3 bases, the J end lost 2 bases, and 11 bases lay between the germline ends. There are 15 residues in the CDR3. This chain's CDR3 is CASSFGLSTYNEQFF. In nucleotides, the CDR3 is TGTGCCAGCAGTTTTGGCCTATCTACCTACAATGAGCAGTTCTTC.

The chain links TRBV12-3 or TRBV12-4 to TRBJ1-5, with TRBD1 matching over 7 bases. With V trimmed by 4 bases and J by 0 bases, 6 bases remained unmatched. The CDR3 is 16 amino acids. CDR3 residues: CASSSGGPYSNQPQHF. The CDR3 DNA reads TGTGCCAGCAGTTCAGGGGGGCCTTATAGCAATCAGCCCCAGCATTTT.

There are many counts of this clone. This chain links TRBV6-5 with TRBJ1-3; no clear D. Germline V gene lookup returns CDR1 MNHEY and CDR2 SVGAGI. The CDR3 covers 13 residues. The V gene lost 0 bases and the J gene lost 7 bases, with 7 bases spanning the gap. As DNA, the CDR3 is TGTGCCAGCAGTTACTCCACGGGCAACACCATATATTTT. It is translated as CASSYSTGNTIYF.

J is TRBJ2-7 and V is TRBV24-1; TRBD1 matches 11 bases. The germline V gene has CDR1 KGHDR and CDR2 SFDVKD. The CDR3 length is 15 residues. With V trimmed by 7 bases and J by 1 base, 5 bases remained unmatched. CDR3 sequence: CATSPGQGASYEQYF. Written as DNA, the CDR3 is TGTGCCACCAGCCCTGGACAGGGGGCGTCCTACGAGCAGTACTTC.

The chain recombines TRBV19 with TRBJ2-1, with D unresolved. Germline V gives CDR1 LNHDA, CDR2 SQIVND (reference sequence). This CDR3 comprises 12 residues. Deletions cut 3 bases from V and 4 bases from J, with 4 bases between. The chain's CDR3 is CASSMPYNEQFF. DNA of the CDR3: TGTGCCAGTAGTATGCCTTACAATGAGCAGTTCTTC.

The CDR3 DNA is TGCAGTGCTAGCCACGGACAGGGCGACTATGGCTACACCTTC. Protein product: CSASHGQGDYGYTF. This chain links TRBV20-1 with TRBJ1-2; 8 positions match TRBD1. The germline V gene encodes CDR1 DFQATT and CDR2 SNEGSKA (reference sequence). Trimming took 3 bases from V and 3 from J; bases not matched to a gene: 6. CDR3 length: 14 amino acids.

The chain uses TRBV20-1 and TRBJ2-7, with TRBD1 matching over 8 bases. From germline, CDR1 is DFQATT and CDR2 SNEGSKA (reference sequence). The CDR3 has 15 residues. The V segment lost 1 base and the J segment 6 bases; nucleotides outside the gene matches: 11. The CDR3 reads CSARVPGQGYAEQYF. CDR3 nucleotides: TGCAGTGCTAGAGTCCCCGGACAGGGTTACGCCGAGCAGTACTTC.